The T cell receptor beta chain described here comes from a study of CD8+ T cells in alopecia areata. Findings and limits, study-wide: In lesional scalp, particularly from alopecia totalis/universalis, clonality was higher than in normal scalp. Tissue-resident alphabeta T cells belonging to normal skin likewise get sequenced within scalp specimens.

Extraction and reverse transcription of RNA yielded cDNA as the sequencing template. TCRdb's table, derived via immunoSEQ multiplex PCR, lists solely in-frame clones and lacks some. Among 34,000 or so clones listed, 55% were seen once. The table lists this clone with a few counts. Its antigen is undetermined. The receptor's source is a human donor with alopecia areata. Sequencing was carried out using NKG2D-high CD8+ T cells sorted from blood.

The chain's CDR3 is CAWSVPGGELGHGYTF. In DNA form, the CDR3 reads TGTGCCTGGAGTGTACCTGGCGGAGAACTTGGCCATGGCTACACCTTC. The chain carries TRBV30 and TRBJ1-2; D gene unclear. Germline V gene data show CDR1 as GTSNPN and CDR2 as SVGIG (reference sequence). There are 16 residues in the CDR3. V was trimmed by 0 bases and J by 6 bases, leaving 20 bases between them.